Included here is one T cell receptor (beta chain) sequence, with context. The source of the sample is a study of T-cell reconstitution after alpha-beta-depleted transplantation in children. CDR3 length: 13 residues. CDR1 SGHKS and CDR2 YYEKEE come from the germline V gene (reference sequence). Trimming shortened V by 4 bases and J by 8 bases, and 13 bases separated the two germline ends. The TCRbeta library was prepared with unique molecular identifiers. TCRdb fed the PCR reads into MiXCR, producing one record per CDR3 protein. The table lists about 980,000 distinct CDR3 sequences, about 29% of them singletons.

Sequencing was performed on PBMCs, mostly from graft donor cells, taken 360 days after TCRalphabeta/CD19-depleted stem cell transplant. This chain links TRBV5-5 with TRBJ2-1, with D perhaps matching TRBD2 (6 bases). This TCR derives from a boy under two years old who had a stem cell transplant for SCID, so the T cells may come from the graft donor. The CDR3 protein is CASSPGLIDEQFF. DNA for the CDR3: TGTGCCAGCAGCCCGGGACTTATCGATGAGCAGTTCTTC.